The 30 T cell receptor beta chains below come from one sample, sequenced in a study of CD8+CD57+ T cells in acquired aplastic anemia. The study profiled TCR beta VDJ and CDR3 using genomic DNA as template. Using its own MiXCR run on the reads, TCRdb lists one record per CDR3 protein. The repertoire holds fewer than 200,000 distinct CDR3 sequences, with about 48% as singletons. Sequenced: sorted CD4+, CD8+, or CD8+CD57+ T cells (not recorded which) from PBMCs. The receptors were sampled from a human donor in good health.

The CDR3: CSARAEVDQPQHF. The CDR3, as DNA: TGCAGTGCTAGAGCAGAGGTAGATCAGCCCCAGCATTTT. The chain combines TRBV20-1 with TRBJ1-5, with no clear D. This CDR3 is 13 amino acids long. The V and J ends lost 1 base and 5 bases respectively, with 9 bases between them. Germline V gives CDR1 DFQATT, CDR2 SNEGSKA (reference sequence).

The chain uses TRBV15 and TRBJ1-4; D is unresolved. V was trimmed by 4 bases and J by 5 bases, leaving 14 bases between them. Per the germline V gene, CDR1 is LNHNV and CDR2 is YYDKDF (reference sequence). There are 15 residues in the CDR3. CDR3: CATSTTDGKNEKLFF. CDR3 sequence (DNA): TGTGCCACCAGCACTACCGACGGAAAGAATGAAAAACTGTTTTTT.

V and J are TRBV15 and TRBJ2-3; TRBD2 is a possible D gene (5 bases). The CDR3 totals 15 residues. Trimming took 2 bases from V and 5 from J, leaving 14 bases between them. The germline V gene encodes CDR1 LNHNV and CDR2 YYDKDF (reference sequence). The CDR3 nucleotides read TGTGCCACCAGCAGACTCCCCCTAGCAGGAGATACGCAGTATTTT. It yields the protein CATSRLPLAGDTQYF.

This chain connects TRBV5-1 to TRBJ2-1; TRBD2 matches at 11 bases. V lost 3 bases to trimming and J lost 14 bases; unmatched junction nucleotides: 10. The CDR3 runs to 14 residues. Looked up from germline, CDR1 is SGHRS and CDR2 is YFSETQ. This chain's CDR3 is CASSWLAGGTGEFF. The CDR3 DNA follows: TGCGCCAGCAGCTGGCTAGCGGGAGGCACCGGGGAGTTCTTC.

The chain carries TRBV12-3 or TRBV12-4 and TRBJ2-3; D possibly corresponds to TRBD1 (5 bases). The CDR3 runs 14 residues. V lost 7 bases to trimming and J lost 1 base, with 12 bases between them. The CDR3 nucleotides are TGTGCCAGCACCTACCGCAGGGGCACAGATACGCAGTATTTT. Translation gives CASTYRRGTDTQYF.

Turning to this clonotype: A much larger clone lies a single base off, so this may be a read error. The rearrangement uses TRBV7-1 and TRBJ2-6, with TRBD2 matching over 14 bases. TRBV7-1 is known as an ORF, though its function is uncertain. The ends lost 3 bases at V and 4 bases at J; junction bases unmatched: 11. The CDR3 consists of 20 residues. CDR3: CASSSAETSGGAPGANVLTF. The CDR3 DNA follows: TGTGCCAGCAGCTCCGCCGAGACTAGCGGGGGGGCTCCCGGGGCCAACGTCCTGACTTTC.

This clonotype came up many times. The CDR3 protein is CASSPRDQGSGYTF. The DNA for the CDR3 is TGTGCCAGCAGCCCCCGGGATCAGGGTAGTGGCTACACCTTC. The chain is built from TRBV7-2 and TRBJ1-2; a weak D match, TRBD1 (5 bases). The V end lost 5 bases, the J end lost 7 bases, and 17 bases lay between the germline ends. Germline V gene data show CDR1 as SGHTA and CDR2 as FQGNSA. This CDR3 has 14 amino acids.

The CDR3 is CASSLGGPVVVSYNEQFF. CDR3 DNA: TGTGCCAGCAGCTTAGGCGGGCCGGTTGTCGTATCCTACAATGAGCAGTTCTTC. The V call is TRBV7-8, the J call TRBJ2-1; perhaps TRBD2 as D (5 bases). The CDR3 extends over 18 amino acids. The germline CDR1 and CDR2 sequences are SGHVS and FQNEAQ. V was shortened by 1 base and J by 1 base, with 17 bases between the two germline ends.

This clonotype was picked up many times. This chain uses TRBV20-1 with TRBJ1-5, with TRBD1 matching 8 bases. With 5 bases clipped from V and 7 bases from J, the junction kept 7 bases outside the gene matches. This CDR3 has 13 amino acids. Germline V gives CDR1 DFQATT, CDR2 SNEGSKA (reference sequence). The CDR3 DNA is TGCAGTGCTCGGACAGGGCTAGAGCAGCCCCAGCATTTT. Translated, it gives CSARTGLEQPQHF.

This clonotype was observed many times. The chain couples TRBV11-3 to TRBJ2-7; D not certain. The CDR3 has 13 residues. With 5 bases removed from V and 4 bases from J, the gap between germline ends came to 12 bases. Germline V lookup: CDR1 SGHNT, CDR2 YENEEA. CDR3 sequence reads: CASSPGLEYEQYF. The CDR3 coding sequence is TGTGCCAGCAGCCCCGGGCTAGAGTACGAGCAGTACTTC.

The chain is built from TRBV7-9 and TRBJ2-2; D is unresolved. Trimming shortened V by 0 bases and J by 2 bases, and 4 bases separated the two germline ends. This CDR3 contains 14 residues. Germline V gives CDR1 SEHNR, CDR2 FQNEAQ (reference sequence). The CDR3 bases are TGTGCCAGCAGCTTAGCTCTTAACACCGGGGAGCTGTTTTTT. This sequence encodes CASSLALNTGELFF.

The gene calls are TRBV5-4 and TRBJ1-6; 8 nucleotides agree with TRBD1. CDR3 length: 14 residues. Germline trimming cut 4 bases from V and 7 bases from J; bases unmatched to any gene: 4. Germline assignment: CDR1 SGHNT and CDR2 YYREEE (reference sequence). The CDR3 spells CASSLGDRNSPLHF. DNA of the CDR3: TGTGCCAGCAGCCTGGGGGACAGGAATTCACCCCTCCACTTT.

This clonotype has at least ten counts. The rearrangement uses TRBV7-9 and TRBJ1-2; 7 bases are shared with TRBD1. V was pared by 3 bases and J by 5 bases, with 6 bases of the junction left unmatched. The CDR3 is made up of 14 amino acids. The germline V gene has CDR1 SEHNR and CDR2 FQNEAQ (reference sequence). CDR3 coding DNA: TGTGCCAGCAGCTTGCGGACAGGCGGGTATGGCTACACCTTC. It is translated as CASSLRTGGYGYTF.

The J gene is TRBJ2-5, the V gene TRBV7-9, with TRBD2 matching 7 bases. V dropped 1 base and J dropped 4; count of bases not matched to a gene: 9. The CDR3 sequence is 16 residues long. Germline V CDR1 and CDR2: SEHNR, FQNEAQ (reference sequence). The CDR3 region has the DNA TGTGCCAGCAGCTTAGGGGGAGGGCAGGAGAGAGAGACCCAGTACTTC. Translated, it gives CASSLGGGQERETQYF. Full variable domain (outside the CDR3, taken from reference TRBV7-9 and TRBJ2-5): DTGVSQNPRHKITKRGQNVTFRCDPISEHNRLYWYRQTLGQGPEFLTYFQNEAQLEKSRLLSDRFSAERPKGSFSTLEIQRTEQGDSAMYLCASSLGGGQERETQYFGPGTRLLVL.

This clonotype showed up just once. Likely a read error: the CDR3 ends without its conserved phenylalanine or tryptophan. The chain couples TRBV10-3 to TRBJ2-5, with TRBD1 matching 8 bases. With V trimmed by 2 bases and J by 3 bases, 8 bases remained unmatched. Germline V gene sequence: CDR1 ENHRY, CDR2 SYGVKD. This CDR3 contains 16 residues. CDR3 in amino acids: CAISEPTGEGEETQYS. The CDR3 DNA reads as TGTGCCATCAGTGAGCCGACAGGGGAAGGGGAAGAGACCCAGTACTCC.

The chain links TRBV19 to TRBJ2-2; no firm D call. This CDR3 spans 13 amino acids. The V end lost 4 bases, the J end lost 7 bases, and 10 bases lay between the germline ends. The V gene's germline CDR1 is LNHDA and CDR2 SQIVND (reference sequence). The CDR3 loop reads CASSTKYYGELFF. In nucleotides, the CDR3 is TGTGCCAGTAGTACAAAATACTACGGGGAGCTGTTTTTT.

Comment on this clonotype: A much more abundant neighbour one base away suggests this may be a read error. The CDR3 ends on some other residue instead of the conserved phenylalanine or tryptophan, so this is likely a read error. The DNA for the CDR3 is TGTGCCAGCAGGCGGGGGCTTTCCTACGAGCAGTACTCC. It specifies CASRRGLSYEQYS. The J gene is TRBJ2-7, the V gene TRBV6-1, with a tentative D call TRBD2 (7 bases). Per the germline V gene, CDR1 is MNHNS and CDR2 is SASEGT. The CDR3 contains 13 residues. V shed 6 bases and J shed 1 base, with 10 bases lying between them.

About this clonotype: This may come from a read error, since a much larger clone is one base off. The chain uses TRBV6-1 and TRBJ2-7; D is undetermined. Germline loops: CDR1 MNHNS, CDR2 SASEGT. V dropped 8 bases and J dropped 10 bases, with 18 bases sitting between them. CDR3 length equals 12 residues. CDR3 bases: TGTGCCAGCTGTGGCAACTACGTCGATCAGTACTTC. Translated, it gives CASCGNYVDQYF.

The J gene is TRBJ2-1, the V gene TRBV29-1; D is possibly TRBD1 (6 bases). The V end lost 6 bases, the J end lost 6 bases, and 12 bases lay between the germline ends. CDR3 length: 12 residues. Germline values: CDR1 SQVTM, CDR2 ANQGSEA. This chain's CDR3 is CSVLTGPNEQFF. DNA for the CDR3: TGCAGCGTATTGACAGGTCCCAATGAGCAGTTCTTC.

V usage is TRBV4-1 and J usage is TRBJ2-5, with TRBD1 identical over 11 bases. V was pared by 2 bases and J by 4 bases, with 3 bases of the junction left unmatched. Germline V gene lookup returns CDR1 MGHRA and CDR2 YSYEKL. CDR3 size: 15 residues. The CDR3 spells CASSQTGTGGETQYF. CDR3 bases: TGCGCCAGCAGCCAAACCGGGACAGGGGGAGAGACCCAGTACTTC.

The chain has TRBV29-1 and TRBJ1-1, with unresolved D. This CDR3 spans 11 amino acids. Looked up from germline, CDR1 is SQVTM and CDR2 is ANQGSEA. Trimming stripped 4 bases from V and 8 bases from J, with 11 bases between. The CDR3 protein is CSVVSGVEAFF. Written as DNA, the CDR3 is TGCAGCGTTGTATCCGGGGTAGAAGCTTTCTTT.

The rearrangement links TRBV19 to TRBJ2-7; perhaps TRBD2 as D (5 bases). V was cut by 10 bases and J by 0 bases, with 13 bases left in between. This CDR3 is built from 13 residues. Germline V gene sequence: CDR1 LNHDA, CDR2 SQIVND (reference sequence). CDR3 nucleotides: TGTGCCACTAAAGGGAGCATCTCCTACGAGCAGTACTTC. Its protein is CATKGSISYEQYF.

The gene calls are TRBV7-3 and TRBJ2-3; the D gene is possibly TRBD1 (6 bases). The CDR3 contains 15 residues. Germline V gives CDR1 SGHTA, CDR2 FQGTGA. V was shortened by 6 bases and J by 2 bases, with 15 bases between the two germline ends. CDR3 nucleotide sequence: TGTGCCAGCAGTCCGGGACAAATGGTCACAGATACGCAGTATTTT. Translating it yields CASSPGQMVTDTQYF.

Details on this clonotype: The CDR3 does not end in the conserved phenylalanine or tryptophan, so this is likely a read error. The chain carries TRBV24-1 and TRBJ2-3, with 8 nucleotides matching TRBD1. CDR1 and CDR2 from the germline V gene are KGHDR and SFDVKD. CDR3 size: 14 residues. J lost 6 bases, V lost 6 bases, and 7 bases had no gene match. This CDR3 reads CATSLGQGGDTQYS. The CDR3 bases are TGTGCCACCAGTCTAGGACAGGGAGGTGATACGCAGTATTCT.

This clonotype occurred a few times. This chain uses TRBV11-2 with TRBJ2-1, with D uncertain. Trimming removed 4 bases at V and 7 bases at J, with 14 bases between. Germline CDR1 is SGHAT and CDR2 is FQNNGV. This CDR3 spans 14 amino acids. The CDR3 coding sequence is TGTGCCAGCAGCTCCGCCTGGATGAGGAATGAGCAGTTCTTC. Translated: CASSSAWMRNEQFF.

V usage is TRBV11-2 and J usage is TRBJ2-1, with D possibly being TRBD1 (5 bases). The CDR3 has 18 residues. The germline V and J ends were trimmed by 5 bases and 0 bases, with 20 bases remaining between them. The germline V gene has CDR1 SGHAT and CDR2 FQNNGV. The CDR3 DNA reads TGTGCCAGCAGCGAAAAGGAAGGGGCTTCAAGCTCCTACAATGAGCAGTTCTTC. Protein sequence: CASSEKEGASSSYNEQFF.

Of note for this clonotype: An end of the junction differs from the germline gene, which may be a read error. The chain has TRBV20-1 and TRBJ2-1; the D gene is possibly TRBD1 (5 bases). The length of the CDR3 is 12 residues. Germline values: CDR1 DFQATT, CDR2 SNEGSKA (reference sequence). CDR3 bases: TGCAGTGCTAAGGGGAATTACAATGAACAGCTCTTC. Encoded protein: CSAKGNYNEQLF.

This clonotype showed up many times. This chain connects TRBV12-3 or TRBV12-4 to TRBJ1-3; D unresolved. Trimming removed 2 bases at V and 4 bases at J, with 6 bases between. There are 13 residues in the CDR3. CDR3 in amino acids: CASSLIHGNTIYF. Here the CDR3 DNA reads TGTGCCAGCAGTTTAATCCACGGAAACACCATATATTTT.

The rearrangement uses TRBV20-1 and TRBJ2-3, with 9 nucleotides matching TRBD2. Germline V CDR1 and CDR2: DFQATT, SNEGSKA (reference sequence). J gave up 3 bases and V 0 bases, and 4 bases lay outside the gene matches. The CDR3 is 15 residues long. The CDR3: CSAREAGGGTDTQYF. The CDR3 DNA follows: TGCAGTGCTAGAGAAGCGGGAGGCGGTACAGATACGCAGTATTTT.

V usage is TRBV6-2 or TRBV6-3 and J usage is TRBJ2-7; possible D gene TRBD1, 5 bases. The CDR3 loop spans 16 amino acids. V was trimmed by 6 bases and J by 3 bases, leaving 21 bases between them. From germline, CDR1 is MNHEY and CDR2 SVGEGT. In DNA, the CDR3 is TGTGCCAGCAGCTCTTGGGCACAGGAGAGAAGCTACGAGCAGTACTTC. The encoded protein is CASSSWAQERSYEQYF.